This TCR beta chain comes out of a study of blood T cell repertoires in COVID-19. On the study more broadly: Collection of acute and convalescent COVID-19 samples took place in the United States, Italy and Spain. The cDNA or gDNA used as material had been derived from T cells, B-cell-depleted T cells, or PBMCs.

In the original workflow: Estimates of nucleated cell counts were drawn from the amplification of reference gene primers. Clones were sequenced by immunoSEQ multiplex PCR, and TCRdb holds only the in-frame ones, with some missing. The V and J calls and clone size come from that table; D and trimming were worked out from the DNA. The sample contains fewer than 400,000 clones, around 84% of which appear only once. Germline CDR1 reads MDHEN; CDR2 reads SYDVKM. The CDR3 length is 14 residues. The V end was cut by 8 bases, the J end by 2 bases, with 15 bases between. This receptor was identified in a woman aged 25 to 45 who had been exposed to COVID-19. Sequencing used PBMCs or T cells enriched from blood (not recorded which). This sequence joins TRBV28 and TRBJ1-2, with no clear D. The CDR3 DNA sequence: TGTGCCAGCGGGCTTTCGTCCCCCAACTATGGCTACACCTTC. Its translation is CASGLSSPNYGYTF.